This TCR beta chain was sequenced in a study of blood T cell repertoires in COVID-19. About the study: The United States, Italy and Spain provided the acute and convalescent COVID-19 samples. The analysed material was cDNA or gDNA that came from T cells, B-cell-depleted T cells, or PBMCs.

Here immunoSEQ multiplex PCR was the method, and the copy in TCRdb shows in-frame clones only, minus some. The sample yields about 220,000 clones, roughly 89% seen once. Germline CDR1 and CDR2: SGDLS and YYNGEE. The CDR3 sequence is 15 residues long. V was cut by 0 bases and J by 1 base, with 9 bases left in between. The chain combines TRBV9 with TRBJ2-3, with unresolved D. The clonotype comes from a woman in her forties with acute COVID-19. The sequenced material came from PBMCs or T cells enriched from blood (not recorded which). CDR3 DNA sequence: TGTGCCAGCAGCGTAGTTATGTCAGGCACAGATACGCAGTATTTT. This gives the protein CASSVVMSGTDTQYF.